The TCR beta chain described here comes from a study of cytomegalovirus exposure and HLA in healthy donors (dated 2017 in TCRdb). Regarding the research as a whole: An earlier analysis of several hundred of the donors reported 250 to 350 Gb of sequence data and roughly 100 million unique TCR beta sequences from roughly 180 million T cells. The T cell repertoires of 550 to 850 subjects were profiled by immunosequencing and related to cytomegalovirus serostatus. The study aimed to test whether cataloging public T cell receptors could reveal signatures of past pathogen exposure. A later analysis re-examined previously published TCR beta repertoires from about 670 donors and added high-resolution HLA genotyping to investigate patterns of TCR occurrence. Besides the first cohort of some 670 subjects, a separate validation cohort made up of 120 different subjects was used. Donor age, sex, ethnicity and CMV serostatus were collected together with the repertoire data. Among the approximately 430 genotyped donors, approximately 77% belonged to the genetic ancestry cluster associated with self-reported Caucasian donors. Every discovery cohort repertoire had been produced on one sequencing platform. High-throughput TCR immunosequencing, statistical association of individual TCRs with disease status, and machine learning were combined to predict cytomegalovirus infection status. A later genetic analysis used genome-wide SNP genotypes for about three fifths of the 666 donors, treating that subset as a discovery cohort. HLA typing covered class I and class II loci at four-digit resolution. Across about 370 genotyped donors of the cohort, an average of roughly 230,000 unique TCR beta nucleotide sequences per donor were sequenced, and roughly 20% of those sequences were non-productive. Because of strong linkage in the cohort, 5 or 6 DR-DQ haplotypes were treated as single units for association and clustering. An earlier analysis of approximately 640 of the donors applied high-throughput TCR beta sequencing to assess whether each TCR beta V gene segment acted as functional or pseudogenic. Typing coverage varied by locus: roughly 620-640 donors for A, B, C, DRB1 and DQB1; about 520 for DQA1; more than 600 for DPA1; more than 450 for DPB1. Approximately 310 gigabases of sequencing data and approximately 91 million unique TCR sequences made up an early release that covered roughly 670 HLA-typed donors. Rather than using new phenotypic data, the later analysis identified candidate immune exposures from TCR beta sequences and from how often those sequences occurred across donors. The paper as a whole reports these results and caveats: In a later genetic analysis, a missense DCLRE1C variant was associated with V-gene and J-gene trimming of TCR beta chains, and the association was replicated in an independent cohort. It was suggested by the authors that the approach could potentially be generalized to other disease states and immunological phenotypes. According to a later analysis, parvovirus B19, influenza, CMV and Epstein-Barr virus appeared linked to several top co-occurrence clusters. A further reported finding was that TCR beta sequences accurately predicted the HLA-A and HLA-B alleles for most subjects in the first cohort. In a later analysis, about 16,000 TCR beta sequences were associated with specific HLA alleles at a false discovery rate of 0.05. A cluster of highly shared sequence variants was judged likely to represent a technical artifact of the sequencing pipeline. A total of around 150 TCR beta chains were listed by the study as associated with cytomegalovirus. For the cohort, immune exposure information was limited to CMV serostatus. A later analysis found that most CMV-associated TCR beta chains appeared HLA-restricted, with HLA associations seemingly driven largely by CMV exposure. A later analysis found that HLA-associated TCR beta chains were more clonally expanded and had lower generation probabilities than equally common non-associated chains. Cytomegalovirus status was reported to be diagnosed by the classifier with high specificity and sensitivity in both the original and validation cohorts. In an earlier analysis of more than 450 of the donors, most TCR beta V segments were observed in productive rearrangements about 87% or about 30% of the time, broadly matching IMGT annotations. The 87-base-pair reads could not distinguish some IMGT-functional V segments, including TRBV6-2 and TRBV6-3, so those segments were excluded. In a later analysis, TCR association rates were found to vary across HLA loci, with the most associated TCRs seen for DRB1 alleles and the fewest for HLA-C alleles. Because HLA typing was unavailable for some donors at each locus, only the typed subset was used in association tests. Assigning TCR associations to individual alleles was difficult when HLA alleles, especially DR and DQ, strongly co-occurred. Across donors, most TCR sequences were observed very rarely, whereas some public TCRs were present in many individuals. A later genetic analysis reported fewer N-insertions in productive TCRs among donors in an Asian-associated ancestry cluster than the roughly 620-donor mean. The earlier analysis of around 600 of the donors excluded approximately 15 rarely observed V segments, including chromosome 9 orphons, because counts were too low. Three of the identified cytomegalovirus-associated TCR beta chains were confirmed in vitro to be specific for cytomegalovirus antigens. Only TCR beta chains were sequenced in this cohort, and the absence of alpha or paired-chain data limited detectable features. Presence/absence analyses assumed roughly uniform sequencing depth across donors, an assumption that may not hold. Correlated functional status among segregating V segments might be attributable to linkage disequilibrium, but an unknown experimental factor could not be ruled out.

In total, approximately 690 healthy bone marrow donors made up the cohort. At the time of sampling, every cohort member was nominally healthy, though immune exposures that went unrecorded were likely present. The donor was CMV seropositive and belonged to the group of over 250 seropositive cohort members. Every donor gave a peripheral blood sample, and the peripheral blood mononuclear cells from that sample were used for TCR beta sequencing. Genomic DNA extraction from the blood cell samples was performed with the Qiagen DNeasy Blood Extraction Kit. Libraries were built with the immunoSEQ multiplex PCR assay. For the multiplex PCR, a mixture combining 60 forward primers for TCR Vbeta segments and 13 reverse primers for TCR Jbeta segments was used. A multiplex PCR assay on genomic DNA amplified the CDR3 region of rearranged TCR beta genes. The amplified TCR beta libraries were sequenced on the Illumina HiSeq System as 87-base-pair reads. For the original study's pipeline: In a later analysis, some 80 million unique TCR beta chains were counted across the roughly 670 repertoires, and approximately 11 million of these chains were shared by at least two donors. Raw reads were error-corrected and collapsed into unique sequences with a nearest-neighbor algorithm that merged closely related sequences to remove PCR and sequencing errors. CDR3 sequences were aligned to IMGT reference sequences to assign V, D and J gene segments. Each retained sequence needed at least a six-nucleotide match to both a V gene segment and a J gene segment. Rearrangements were classified as productive when the CDR3 lacked stop codons and remained in frame with V and J, and all other rearrangements were classified as non-productive. CDR3 was defined by IMGT convention, running from the second conserved V-encoded cysteine to the conserved J-encoded phenylalanine. The earlier analysis of 587 of the donors excluded any sequence lacking an unambiguous match to a single V gene segment. In an earlier analysis of approximately 560 of the donors, a V segment was called functional when productive rearrangements were above 56.7%, and segregating when the standard deviation between donors exceeded 5%. A statistical classification framework was developed to diagnose cytomegalovirus status using the catalog of TCR beta chain sequences. V and J gene assignment, in a later analysis, came from comparing TCR nucleotide sequences with IMGT/GENE-DB human TR gene sequences. In a later analysis, CDR3 sequences and most-parsimonious VDJ recombination scenarios were assigned using the TCRdist pipeline. A later analysis defined each TCR beta chain by its CDR3 amino acid sequence plus V-gene family, and excluded reads lacking a unique V-gene family. To address suspected cross-contamination and a sequencing artifact, a later analysis removed 592 highly shared, low-generation-probability nucleotide sequences. In a later analysis, a clonal expansion index was calculated for each public chain from normalized within-repertoire ranks of inferred template counts. In a later analysis, generation probabilities were computed with a VDJ recombination model fitted to out-of-frame rearrangements, and the resulting probabilities were checked against IGoR. Hypergeometric tests were used in a later analysis to score TCR-TCR, TCR-HLA and TCR-CMV co-occurrence, with a repertoire-size bias correction applied to the TCR pairs. A later analysis estimated false discovery rates by permuting HLA or CMV assignments 20 times. In a later analysis, co-occurring TCRs were grouped using DBSCAN, with TCRdist sequence similarity added in when clustering inside HLA-allele-positive subsets. Co-occurrence clustering excluded repertoires with fewer than 30,000 or more than 120,000 public chains, plus five with anomalous nucleotide sharing. TCRdb took over this immuneACCESS table, retaining in-frame rearrangements with V and J assigned. Such tables are incomplete; in checked studies, under half of the missing clones stem from an unresolved V gene, and the remainder is unexplained. The V and J calls and clone size were taken over from that table, and D and trimming were inferred from the DNA. This sample's records show tens of thousands of clones. Together, the top ten hold approximately 3.6% of the sample.

The V end loses 0 bases and the J end loses 5 bases, and a stretch of 8 bases separates them. The germline V gene encodes CDR1 MNHEY and CDR2 SVGAGI. The CDR3 goes from the cysteine to the phenylalanine over 13 residues. The CDR3 DNA has 39 bases and is translated from base 1. Remarks on this clone: Its antigen is currently not known.

Sample: PBMCs. The TCR sequence derives from a female donor in good health and CMV-seropositive. The sequence joins TRBV6-5 to TRBJ2-7; TRBD2 could be the D gene, as 5 bases match. The DNA reads as follows: TGTGCCAGCAGTTACTCGACGCGGGACGAGCAGTACTTC. It translates as CASSYSTRDEQYF.